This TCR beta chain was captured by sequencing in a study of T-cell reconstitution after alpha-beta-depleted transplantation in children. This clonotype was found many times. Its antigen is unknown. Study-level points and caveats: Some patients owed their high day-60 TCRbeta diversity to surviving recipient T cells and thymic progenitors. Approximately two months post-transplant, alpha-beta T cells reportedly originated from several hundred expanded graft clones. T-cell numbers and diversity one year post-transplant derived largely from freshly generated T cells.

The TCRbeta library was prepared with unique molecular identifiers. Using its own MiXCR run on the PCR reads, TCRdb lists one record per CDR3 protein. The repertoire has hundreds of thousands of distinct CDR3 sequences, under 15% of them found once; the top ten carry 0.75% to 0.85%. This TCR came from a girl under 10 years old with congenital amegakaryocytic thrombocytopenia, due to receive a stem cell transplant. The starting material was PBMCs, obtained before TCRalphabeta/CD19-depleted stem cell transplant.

This CDR3 is CSAPTSREGPDTQYF. In DNA form, the CDR3 reads TGCAGTGCCCCCACGTCGCGGGAGGGCCCAGATACGCAGTATTTT. The chain joins TRBV20-1 to TRBJ2-3, with 9 bases lining up with TRBD2. J lost 4 bases, V lost 6 bases, and 11 bases had no gene match. The CDR3 length is 15 residues. Germline V gene data show CDR1 as DFQATT and CDR2 as SNEGSKA (reference sequence).